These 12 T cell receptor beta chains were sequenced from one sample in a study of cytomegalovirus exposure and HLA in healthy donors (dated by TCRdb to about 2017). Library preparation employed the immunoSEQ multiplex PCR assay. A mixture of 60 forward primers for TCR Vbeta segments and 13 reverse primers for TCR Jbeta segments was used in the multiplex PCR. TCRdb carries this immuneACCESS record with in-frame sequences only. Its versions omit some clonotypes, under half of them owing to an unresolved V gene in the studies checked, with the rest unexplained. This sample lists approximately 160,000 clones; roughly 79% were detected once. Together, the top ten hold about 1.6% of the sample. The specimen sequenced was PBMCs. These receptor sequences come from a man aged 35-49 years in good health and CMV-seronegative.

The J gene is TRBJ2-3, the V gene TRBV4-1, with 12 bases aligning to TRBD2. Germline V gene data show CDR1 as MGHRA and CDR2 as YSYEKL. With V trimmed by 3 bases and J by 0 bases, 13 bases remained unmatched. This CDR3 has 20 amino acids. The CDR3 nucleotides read TGCGCCAGCAGCCACCGCGGACTAGCGGGGCCGGGGGTTAGCACAGATACGCAGTATTTT. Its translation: CASSHRGLAGPGVSTDTQYF.

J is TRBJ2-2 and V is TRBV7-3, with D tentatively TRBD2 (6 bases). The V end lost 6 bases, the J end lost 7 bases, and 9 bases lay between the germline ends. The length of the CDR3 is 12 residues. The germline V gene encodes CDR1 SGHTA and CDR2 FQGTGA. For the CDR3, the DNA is TGTGCCAGCAGGGGGAGGTACGGGGAGCTGTTTTTT. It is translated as CASRGRYGELFF.

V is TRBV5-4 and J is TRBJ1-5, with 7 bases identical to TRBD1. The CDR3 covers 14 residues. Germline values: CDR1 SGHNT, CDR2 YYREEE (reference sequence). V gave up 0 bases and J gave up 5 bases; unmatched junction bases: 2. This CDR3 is CASSLEGTDQPQHF. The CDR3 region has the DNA TGTGCCAGCAGCTTGGAGGGGACAGATCAGCCCCAGCATTTT.

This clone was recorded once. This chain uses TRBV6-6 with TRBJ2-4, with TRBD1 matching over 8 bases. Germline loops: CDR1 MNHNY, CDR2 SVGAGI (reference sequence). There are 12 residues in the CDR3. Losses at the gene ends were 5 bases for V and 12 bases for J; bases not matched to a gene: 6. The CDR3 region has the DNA TGTGCCAGCAGTCCGGACAGGGACAGTCAGTACTTC. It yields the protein CASSPDRDSQYF.

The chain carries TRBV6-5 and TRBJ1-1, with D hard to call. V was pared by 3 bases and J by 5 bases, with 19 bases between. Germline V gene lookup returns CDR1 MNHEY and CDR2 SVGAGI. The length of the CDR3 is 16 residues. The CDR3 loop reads CASSYSLTSFGTEAFF. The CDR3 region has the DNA TGTGCCAGCAGTTATTCTCTTACGAGTTTCGGGACTGAAGCTTTCTTT.

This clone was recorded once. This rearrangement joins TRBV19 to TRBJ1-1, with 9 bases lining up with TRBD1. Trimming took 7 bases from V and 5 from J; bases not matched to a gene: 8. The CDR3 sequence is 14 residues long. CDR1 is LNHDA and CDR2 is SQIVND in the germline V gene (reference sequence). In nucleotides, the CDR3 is TGTGCCAGTATTCCGGACAGGGGAAGAACTGAAGCTTTCTTT. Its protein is CASIPDRGRTEAFF.

The CDR3 protein is CASSRHREHQPQHF. The CDR3 DNA reads TGTGCCAGCAGCCGTCACAGGGAGCATCAGCCCCAGCATTTT. The chain uses TRBV28 and TRBJ1-5; D is perhaps TRBD1 (6 bases). V dropped 6 bases and J dropped 5 bases, with 14 bases sitting between them. Germline-derived CDR1 and CDR2 are MDHEN and SYDVKM. The length of the CDR3 is 14 residues.

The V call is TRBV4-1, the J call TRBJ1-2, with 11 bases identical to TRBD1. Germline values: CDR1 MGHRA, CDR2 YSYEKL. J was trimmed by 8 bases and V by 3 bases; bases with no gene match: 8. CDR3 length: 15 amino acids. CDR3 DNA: TGCGCCAGCAGCCAGGTTCGAAGGACAGGGGGCGGCTACACCTTC. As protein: CASSQVRRTGGGYTF.

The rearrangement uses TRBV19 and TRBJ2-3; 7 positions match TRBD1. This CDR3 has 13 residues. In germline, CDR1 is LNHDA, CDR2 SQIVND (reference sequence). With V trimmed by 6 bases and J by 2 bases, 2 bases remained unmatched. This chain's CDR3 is CASRDRITDTQYF. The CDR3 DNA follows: TGTGCCAGTAGGGACAGGATCACAGATACGCAGTATTTT.

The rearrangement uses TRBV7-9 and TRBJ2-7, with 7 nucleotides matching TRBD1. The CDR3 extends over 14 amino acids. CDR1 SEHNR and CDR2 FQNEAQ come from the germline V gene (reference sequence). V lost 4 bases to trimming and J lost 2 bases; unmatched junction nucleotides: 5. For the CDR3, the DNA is TGTGCCAGCAGCTCCCGGACAGGAGCCTACGAGCAGTACTTC. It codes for CASSSRTGAYEQYF.

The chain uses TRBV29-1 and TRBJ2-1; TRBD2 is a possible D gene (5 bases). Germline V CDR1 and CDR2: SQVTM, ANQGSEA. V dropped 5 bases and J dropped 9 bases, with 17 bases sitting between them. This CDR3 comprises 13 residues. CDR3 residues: CSVSVSERGEQFF. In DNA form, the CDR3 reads TGCAGCGTTAGCGTGAGTGAACGGGGTGAGCAGTTCTTC.

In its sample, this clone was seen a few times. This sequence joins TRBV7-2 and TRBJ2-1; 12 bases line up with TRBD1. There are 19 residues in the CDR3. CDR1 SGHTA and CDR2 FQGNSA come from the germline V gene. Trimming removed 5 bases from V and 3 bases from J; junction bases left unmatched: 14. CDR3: CASSKHRDRGPTNYNEQFF. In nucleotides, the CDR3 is TGTGCCAGCAGCAAACACCGGGACAGGGGGCCGACTAACTACAATGAGCAGTTCTTC.